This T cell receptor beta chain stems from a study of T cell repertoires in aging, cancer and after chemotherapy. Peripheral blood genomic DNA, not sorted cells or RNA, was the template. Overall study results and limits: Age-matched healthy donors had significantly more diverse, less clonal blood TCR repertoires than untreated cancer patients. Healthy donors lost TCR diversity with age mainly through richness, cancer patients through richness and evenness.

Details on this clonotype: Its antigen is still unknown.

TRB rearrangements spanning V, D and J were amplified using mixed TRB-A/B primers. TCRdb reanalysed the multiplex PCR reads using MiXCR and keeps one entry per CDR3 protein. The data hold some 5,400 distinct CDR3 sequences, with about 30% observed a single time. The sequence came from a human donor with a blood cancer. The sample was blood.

The CDR3 spells CASNGAGELFF. The CDR3 DNA follows: TGTGCCAGCAACGGGGCCGGGGAGCTGTTTTTT. The chain employs TRBV6-2 or TRBV6-3 and TRBJ2-2; tentative D call: TRBD2 (5 bases). The V gene's germline CDR1 is MNHEY and CDR2 SVGEGT. This CDR3 contains 11 residues. Trimming cost V 7 bases and J 6 bases, with 6 bases left between them.